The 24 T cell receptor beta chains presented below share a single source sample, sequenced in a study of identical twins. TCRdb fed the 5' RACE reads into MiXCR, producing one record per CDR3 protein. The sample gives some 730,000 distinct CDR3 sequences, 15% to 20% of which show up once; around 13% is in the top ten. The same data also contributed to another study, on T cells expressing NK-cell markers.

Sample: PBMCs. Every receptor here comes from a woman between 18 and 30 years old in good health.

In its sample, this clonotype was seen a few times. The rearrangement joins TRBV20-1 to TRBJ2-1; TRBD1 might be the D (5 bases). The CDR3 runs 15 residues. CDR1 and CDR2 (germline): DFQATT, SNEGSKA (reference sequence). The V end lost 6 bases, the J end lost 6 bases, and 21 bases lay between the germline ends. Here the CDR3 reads CSADSRQKKGNEQFF. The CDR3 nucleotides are TGCAGTGCCGACTCTCGACAGAAAAAGGGCAATGAGCAGTTCTTC.

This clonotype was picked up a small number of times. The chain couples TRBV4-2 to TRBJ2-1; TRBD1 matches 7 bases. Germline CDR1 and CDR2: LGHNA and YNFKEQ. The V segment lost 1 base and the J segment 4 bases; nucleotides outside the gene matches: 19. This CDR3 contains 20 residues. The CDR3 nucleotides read TGTGCCAGCAGCCAAGTACCCCCCCGAGGGGGCTCTCCGAGGTACAATGAGCAGTTCTTC. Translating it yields CASSQVPPRGGSPRYNEQFF.

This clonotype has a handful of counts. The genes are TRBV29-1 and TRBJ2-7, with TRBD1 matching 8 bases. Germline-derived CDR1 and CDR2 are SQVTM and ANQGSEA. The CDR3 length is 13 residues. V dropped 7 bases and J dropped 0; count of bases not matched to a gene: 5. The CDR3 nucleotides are TGCAGCGGCCGGGACAGGAGCTCCTACGAGCAGTACTTC. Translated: CSGRDRSSYEQYF.

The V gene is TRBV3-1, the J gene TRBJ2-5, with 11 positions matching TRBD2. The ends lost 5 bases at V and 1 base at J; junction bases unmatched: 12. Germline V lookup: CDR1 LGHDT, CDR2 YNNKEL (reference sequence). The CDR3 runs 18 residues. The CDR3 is CASSSSLPGLAGQETQYF. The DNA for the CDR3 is TGTGCCAGCAGCTCCTCACTCCCCGGACTAGCGGGCCAAGAGACCCAGTACTTC.

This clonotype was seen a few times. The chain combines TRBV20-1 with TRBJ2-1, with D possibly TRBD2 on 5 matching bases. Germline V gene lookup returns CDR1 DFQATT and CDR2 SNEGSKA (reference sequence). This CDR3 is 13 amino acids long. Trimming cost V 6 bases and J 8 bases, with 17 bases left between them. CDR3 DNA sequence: TGCAGTGCCACGGAGAGGGTCGTAGATGAGCAGTTCTTC. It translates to CSATERVVDEQFF.

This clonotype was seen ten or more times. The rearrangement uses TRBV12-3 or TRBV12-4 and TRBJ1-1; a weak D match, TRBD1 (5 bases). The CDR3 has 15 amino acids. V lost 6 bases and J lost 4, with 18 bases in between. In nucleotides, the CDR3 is TGTGCCAGCAGGCCCTGGGTCCGACAGACCACTGAAGCTTTCTTT. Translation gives CASRPWVRQTTEAFF.

The CDR3 DNA reads TGTGCCACCAGCCACCGGGAAACCTTATACAATGAGCAGTTCTTC. Translation gives CATSHRETLYNEQFF. The V and J genes are TRBV15 and TRBJ2-1, with a possible D match to TRBD2 (5 bases). The CDR3 has 15 amino acids. Germline V gives CDR1 LNHNV, CDR2 YYDKDF (reference sequence). The ends were cut back, 5 bases at V and 4 bases at J, with 15 bases in the middle.

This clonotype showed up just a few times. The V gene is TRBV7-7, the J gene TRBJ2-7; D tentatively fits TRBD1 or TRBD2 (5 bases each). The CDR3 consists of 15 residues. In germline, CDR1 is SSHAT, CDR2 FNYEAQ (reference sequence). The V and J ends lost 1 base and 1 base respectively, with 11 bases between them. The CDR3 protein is CASSLGPGPSYEQYF. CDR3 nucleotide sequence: TGTGCCAGCAGCTTAGGCCCGGGACCGTCCTACGAGCAGTACTTC.

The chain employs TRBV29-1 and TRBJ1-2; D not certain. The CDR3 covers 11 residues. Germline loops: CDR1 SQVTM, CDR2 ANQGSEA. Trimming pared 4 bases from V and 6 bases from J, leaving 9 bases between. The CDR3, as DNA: TGCAGCGTTGTCCGTGAGGATGGCTACACCTTC. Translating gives CSVVREDGYTF.

The CDR3 sequence: CASSKRLRLGQETQYF. CDR3 sequence (DNA): TGTGCCAGCAGCAAGAGGCTGCGTTTGGGGCAAGAGACCCAGTACTTC. The chain combines TRBV7-8 with TRBJ2-5; no clear D. This CDR3 comprises 16 residues. Trimming left V 5 bases short and J 2 bases short, with 18 bases between. CDR1 and CDR2 (germline): SGHVS, FQNEAQ.

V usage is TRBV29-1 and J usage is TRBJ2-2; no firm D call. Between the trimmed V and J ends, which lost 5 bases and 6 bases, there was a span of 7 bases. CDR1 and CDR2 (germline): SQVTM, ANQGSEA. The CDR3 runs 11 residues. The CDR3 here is CSVRSAGELFF. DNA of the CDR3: TGCAGCGTTAGATCAGCCGGGGAGCTGTTTTTT.

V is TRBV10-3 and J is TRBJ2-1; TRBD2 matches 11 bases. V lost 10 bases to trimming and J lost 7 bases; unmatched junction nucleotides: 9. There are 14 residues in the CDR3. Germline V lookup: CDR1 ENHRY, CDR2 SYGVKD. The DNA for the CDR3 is TGTGCCAGCAAACTAGCGGGGGAGGGAAATGAGCAGTTCTTC. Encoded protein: CASKLAGEGNEQFF.

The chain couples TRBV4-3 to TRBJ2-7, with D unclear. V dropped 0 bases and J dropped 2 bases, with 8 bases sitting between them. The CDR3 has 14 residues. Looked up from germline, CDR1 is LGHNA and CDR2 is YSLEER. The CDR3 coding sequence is TGCGCCAGCAGCCAAGATCGTTCCACCTACGAGCAGTACTTC. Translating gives CASSQDRSTYEQYF.

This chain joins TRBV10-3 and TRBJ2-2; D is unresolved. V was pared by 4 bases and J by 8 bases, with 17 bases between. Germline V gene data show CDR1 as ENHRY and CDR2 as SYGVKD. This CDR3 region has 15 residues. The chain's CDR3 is CAISGFNRGSGELFF. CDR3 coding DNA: TGTGCCATCAGTGGATTTAACCGCGGCTCAGGGGAGCTGTTTTTT.

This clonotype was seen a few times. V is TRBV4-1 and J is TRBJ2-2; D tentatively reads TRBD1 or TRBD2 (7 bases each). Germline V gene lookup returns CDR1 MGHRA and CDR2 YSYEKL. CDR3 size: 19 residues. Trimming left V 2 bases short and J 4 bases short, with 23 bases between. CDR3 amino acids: CASSQKQGRGSDGTGELFF. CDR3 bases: TGCGCCAGCAGCCAAAAACAGGGGAGGGGTTCTGATGGCACCGGGGAGCTGTTTTTT.

The CDR3 coding sequence is TGTGCCACCAGTGACCCCGGGGGGCGGAGTAATGAGCAGTTCTTC. Translated, it gives CATSDPGGRSNEQFF. V and J are TRBV24-1 and TRBJ2-1, with a tentative D call TRBD2 (7 bases). With 4 bases removed from V and 7 bases from J, the gap between germline ends came to 16 bases. Germline CDR1 reads KGHDR; CDR2 reads SFDVKD. This CDR3 region has 15 residues.

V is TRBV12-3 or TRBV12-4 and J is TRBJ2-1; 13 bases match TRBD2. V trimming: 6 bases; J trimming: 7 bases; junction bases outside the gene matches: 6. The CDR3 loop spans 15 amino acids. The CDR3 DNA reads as TGTGCCAGCAGAGCCGCGGGACTAGCGGGAAATGAGCAGTTCTTC. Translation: CASRAAGLAGNEQFF.

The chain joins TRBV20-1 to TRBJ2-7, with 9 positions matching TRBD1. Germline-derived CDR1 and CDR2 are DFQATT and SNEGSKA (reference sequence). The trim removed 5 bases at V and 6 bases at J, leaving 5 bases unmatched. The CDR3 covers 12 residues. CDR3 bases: TGCAGTGCTGCTACAGGGGGCCTCGAGCAGTACTTC. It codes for CSAATGGLEQYF.

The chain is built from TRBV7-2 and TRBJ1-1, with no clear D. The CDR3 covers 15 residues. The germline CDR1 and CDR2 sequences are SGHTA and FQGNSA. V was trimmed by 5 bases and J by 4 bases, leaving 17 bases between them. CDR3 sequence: CASSHAITQVTEAFF. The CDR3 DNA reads TGTGCCAGCAGCCACGCAATTACCCAAGTCACTGAAGCTTTCTTT.

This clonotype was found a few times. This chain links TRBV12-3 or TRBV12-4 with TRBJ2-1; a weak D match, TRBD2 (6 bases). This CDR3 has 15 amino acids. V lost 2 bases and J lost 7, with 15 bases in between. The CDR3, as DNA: TGTGCCAGCAGTTTAATTGCCGGGGGTGGGAATGAGCAGTTCTTC. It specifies CASSLIAGGGNEQFF.

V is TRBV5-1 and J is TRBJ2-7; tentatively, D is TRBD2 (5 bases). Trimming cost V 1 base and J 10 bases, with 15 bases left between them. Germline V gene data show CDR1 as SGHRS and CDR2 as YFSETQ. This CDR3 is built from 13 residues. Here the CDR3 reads CASSLYEYSGQYF. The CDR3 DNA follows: TGCGCCAGCAGCTTGTATGAATATTCGGGACAGTACTTC.

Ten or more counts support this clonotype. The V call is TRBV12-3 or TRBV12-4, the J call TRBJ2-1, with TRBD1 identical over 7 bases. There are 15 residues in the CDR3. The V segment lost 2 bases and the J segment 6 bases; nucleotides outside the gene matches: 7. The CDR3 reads CASSLRGGLSNEQFF. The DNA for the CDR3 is TGTGCCAGCAGTTTAAGAGGGGGCCTTAGCAATGAGCAGTTCTTC.

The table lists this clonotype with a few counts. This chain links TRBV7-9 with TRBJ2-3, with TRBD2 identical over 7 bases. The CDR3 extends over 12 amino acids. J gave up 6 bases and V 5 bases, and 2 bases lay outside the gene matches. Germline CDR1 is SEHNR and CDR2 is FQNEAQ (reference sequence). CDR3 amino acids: CASSGLVDTQYF. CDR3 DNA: TGTGCCAGCAGCGGACTAGTTGATACGCAGTATTTT. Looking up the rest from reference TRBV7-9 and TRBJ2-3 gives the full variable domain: DTGVSQNPRHKITKRGQNVTFRCDPISEHNRLYWYRQTLGQGPEFLTYFQNEAQLEKSRLLSDRFSAERPKGSFSTLEIQRTEQGDSAMYLCASSGLVDTQYFGPGTRLTVL.

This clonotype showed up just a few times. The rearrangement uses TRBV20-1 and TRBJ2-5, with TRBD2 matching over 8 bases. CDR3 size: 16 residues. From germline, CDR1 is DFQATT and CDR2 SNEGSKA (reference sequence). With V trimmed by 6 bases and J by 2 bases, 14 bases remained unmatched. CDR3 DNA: TGCAGTGCCCCCGGAGCAAGCGGGGGAGTACAAGAGACCCAGTACTTC. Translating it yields CSAPGASGGVQETQYF.